Below, 5 T cell receptor beta chains from the same sample are listed, as sequenced in a study of T-cell memory formation after mild COVID-19. In TCRdb, the 5' RACE reads were re-called with MiXCR into one record per CDR3 protein. Of 200,000 to 250,000 distinct CDR3 sequences listed, 10% to 13% are singletons. Sequencing used PBMCs or a T cell subset sorted from them (not recorded which). The receptors derive from a man younger than 35 who had mild COVID-19 (a few samples of this study predate the infection). Cell type and time point are not known.

This clonotype has a handful of counts. This rearrangement joins TRBV7-2 to TRBJ2-5; D uncertain. The CDR3 sequence is 11 residues long. The V gene lost 3 bases and the J gene lost 6 bases, with 5 bases spanning the gap. Germline lookup yields CDR1 SGHTA and CDR2 FQGNSA. DNA for the CDR3: TGTGCCAGCAGCTTGGACCAGACCCAGTACTTC. This codes for CASSLDQTQYF. Together with reference TRBV7-2 and TRBJ2-5, the CDR3 gives the full variable domain: GAGVSQSPSNKVTEKGKDVELRCDPISGHTALYWYRQSLGQGLEFLIYFQGNSAPDKSGLPSDRFSAERTGGSVSTLTIQRTQQEDSAVYLCASSLDQTQYFGPGTRLLVL.

This clonotype was recorded a few times. The chain employs TRBV10-3 and TRBJ2-4; a possible D gene is TRBD2 (6 bases). The CDR3 runs 15 residues. V lost 6 bases and J lost 4, with 16 bases in between. Germline V gene lookup returns CDR1 ENHRY and CDR2 SYGVKD. The CDR3 region is CAISGTVVGKNIQYF. The CDR3 region has the DNA TGTGCCATCAGCGGGACTGTGGTTGGTAAAAACATTCAGTACTTC.

The table lists this clonotype with a few counts. J is TRBJ2-3 and V is TRBV7-2; 8 bases map to TRBD2. The CDR3 has 18 residues. With 3 bases clipped from V and 6 bases from J, the junction kept 17 bases outside the gene matches. CDR1 and CDR2 from the germline V gene are SGHTA and FQGNSA. CDR3 DNA sequence: TGTGCCAGCAGCTTGGTGGGCGGGGGTAGCGGGGTCCGGGATACGCAGTATTTT. It yields the protein CASSLVGGGSGVRDTQYF.

Worth noting for this clonotype: At one of its ends the junction is not consistent with the germline gene, which may arise from a read error. V is TRBV3-1 and J is TRBJ2-1; 13 positions agree with TRBD2. CDR3 size: 17 residues. CDR1 and CDR2 (germline): LGHDT, YNNKEL (reference sequence). CDR3 bases: TGTGCCAGCAGCCGACTAGCGGGGGGCGTATCCTACAATGAGCAGTTATTC. Protein: CASSRLAGGVSYNEQLF.

In this sample, this clonotype turned up many times. The chain uses TRBV11-2 and TRBJ2-3; 10 positions agree with TRBD2. The CDR3 is made up of 17 amino acids. Germline-derived CDR1 and CDR2 are SGHAT and FQNNGV. The ends lost 1 base at V and 1 base at J; junction bases unmatched: 5. The CDR3 DNA sequence: TGTGCCAGCAGCTTAGTGGCCCTAGCGGGGGGCACAGATACGCAGTATTTT. This codes for CASSLVALAGGTDTQYF.